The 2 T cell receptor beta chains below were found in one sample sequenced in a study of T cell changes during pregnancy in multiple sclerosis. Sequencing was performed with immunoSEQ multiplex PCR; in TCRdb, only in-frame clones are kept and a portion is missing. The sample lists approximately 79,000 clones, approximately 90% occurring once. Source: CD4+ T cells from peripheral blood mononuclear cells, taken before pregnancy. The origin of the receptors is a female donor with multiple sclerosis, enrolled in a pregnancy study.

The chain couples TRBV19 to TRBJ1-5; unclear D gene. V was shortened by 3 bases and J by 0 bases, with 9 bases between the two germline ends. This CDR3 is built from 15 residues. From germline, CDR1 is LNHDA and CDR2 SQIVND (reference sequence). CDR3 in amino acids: CASSIYAYSNQPQHF. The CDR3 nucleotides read TGTGCCAGTAGTATTTACGCGTATAGCAATCAGCCCCAGCATTTT.

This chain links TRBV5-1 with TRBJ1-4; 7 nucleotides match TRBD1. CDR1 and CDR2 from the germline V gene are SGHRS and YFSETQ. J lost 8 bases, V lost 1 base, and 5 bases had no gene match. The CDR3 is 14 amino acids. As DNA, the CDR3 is TGCGCCAGCAGCTTGAGACAGGGTGGGGAAAAACTGTTTTTT. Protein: CASSLRQGGEKLFF.